This T cell receptor beta chain came from a study of blood T cell repertoires in COVID-19. The data were produced by immunoSEQ multiplex PCR, yet TCRdb's version contains in-frame clones alone and is incomplete. The sample lists about 23,000 clones; roughly 90% were seen once. The germline CDR1 and CDR2 sequences are SGDLS and YYNGEE. V lost 3 bases and J 0 bases, leaving 13 bases between the germline ends. This CDR3 is built from 16 residues. The source material was peripheral blood. This TCR came from a woman at least 80 years old with active or convalescent COVID-19. This sequence joins TRBV9 and TRBJ1-3; no firm D call. CDR3 region: CASSATGSLSGNTIYF. In DNA, the CDR3 is TGTGCCAGCAGCGCTACCGGGAGTCTCTCTGGAAACACCATATATTTT. Together with reference TRBV9 and TRBJ1-3, the CDR3 gives the full variable domain: DSGVTQTPKHLITATGQRVTLRCSPRSGDLSVYWYQQSLDQGLQFLIQYYNGEERAKGNILERFSAQQFPDLHSELNLSSLELGDSALYFCASSATGSLSGNTIYFGEGSWLTVV.